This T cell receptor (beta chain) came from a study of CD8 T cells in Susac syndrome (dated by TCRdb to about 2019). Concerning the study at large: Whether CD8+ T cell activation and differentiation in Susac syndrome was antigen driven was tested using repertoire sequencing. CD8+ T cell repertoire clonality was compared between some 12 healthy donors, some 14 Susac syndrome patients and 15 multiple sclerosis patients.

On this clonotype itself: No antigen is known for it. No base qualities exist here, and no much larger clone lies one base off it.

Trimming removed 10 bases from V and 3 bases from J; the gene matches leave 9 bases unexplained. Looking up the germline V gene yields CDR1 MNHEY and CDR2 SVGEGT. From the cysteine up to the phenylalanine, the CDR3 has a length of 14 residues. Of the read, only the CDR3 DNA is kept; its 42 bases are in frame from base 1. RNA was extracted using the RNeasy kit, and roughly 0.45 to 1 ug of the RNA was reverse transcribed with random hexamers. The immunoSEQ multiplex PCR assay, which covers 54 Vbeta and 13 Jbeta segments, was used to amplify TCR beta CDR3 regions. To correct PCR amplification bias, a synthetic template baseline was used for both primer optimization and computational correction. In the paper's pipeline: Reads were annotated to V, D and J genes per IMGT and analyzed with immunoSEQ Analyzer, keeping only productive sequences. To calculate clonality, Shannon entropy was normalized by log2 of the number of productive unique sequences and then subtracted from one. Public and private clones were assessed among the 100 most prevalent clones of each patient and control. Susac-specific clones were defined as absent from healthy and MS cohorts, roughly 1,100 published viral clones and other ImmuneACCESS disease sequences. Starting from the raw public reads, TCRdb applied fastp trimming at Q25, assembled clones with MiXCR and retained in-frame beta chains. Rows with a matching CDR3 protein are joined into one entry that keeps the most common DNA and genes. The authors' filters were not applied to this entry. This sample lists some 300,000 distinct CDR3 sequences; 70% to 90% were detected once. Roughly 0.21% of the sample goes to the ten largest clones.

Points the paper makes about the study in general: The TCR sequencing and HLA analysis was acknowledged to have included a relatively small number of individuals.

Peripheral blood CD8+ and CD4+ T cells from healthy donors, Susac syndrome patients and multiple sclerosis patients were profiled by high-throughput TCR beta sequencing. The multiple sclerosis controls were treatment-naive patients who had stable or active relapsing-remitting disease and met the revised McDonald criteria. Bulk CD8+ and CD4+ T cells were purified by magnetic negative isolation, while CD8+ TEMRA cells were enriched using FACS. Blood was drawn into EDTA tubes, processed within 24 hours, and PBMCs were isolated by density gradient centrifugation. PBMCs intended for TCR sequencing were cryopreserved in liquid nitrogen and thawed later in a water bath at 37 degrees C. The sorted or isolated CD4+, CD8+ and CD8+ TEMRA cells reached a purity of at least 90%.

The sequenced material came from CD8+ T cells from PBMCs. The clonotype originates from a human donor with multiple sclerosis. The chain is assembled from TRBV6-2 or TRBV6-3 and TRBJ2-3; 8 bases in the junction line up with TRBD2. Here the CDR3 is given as CATSGGVATDTQYF. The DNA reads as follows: TGTGCCACCTCGGGGGGGGTCGCGACAGATACGCAGTATTTT.